This TCR beta chain comes out of a study of spatial heterogeneity in lung cancer. Time point of the sample: sample taken at primary tumor resection. Without sorting, whole RNA was sequenced from tumor, nontumor lung or frozen PBMC. The roughly 66 donors had untreated early-stage non-small cell lung cancer. Germline V gene data show CDR1 as SGHRS and CDR2 as YFSETQ. The ends were cut back, 5 bases at V and 10 bases at J, with 18 bases in the middle. CDR3 length: 14 amino acids. Each TCR cDNA molecule carried a unique molecular identifier. TCRdb independently ran MiXCR on the 5' RACE reads; one entry per CDR3 protein. The repertoire holds approximately 40,000 distinct CDR3 sequences, 6.5% to 9% seen once, with 25% to 35% in the top ten.

The V call is TRBV5-1, the J call TRBJ1-4, with no clear D. This receptor was identified in a male donor with early-stage non-small cell lung cancer. The specimen comprised PBMCs, sampled at surgery. The CDR3 DNA sequence: TGCGCCAGCAGTCTTGACGTGGGGTACGGAAAACTGTTTTTT. Translation: CASSLDVGYGKLFF.